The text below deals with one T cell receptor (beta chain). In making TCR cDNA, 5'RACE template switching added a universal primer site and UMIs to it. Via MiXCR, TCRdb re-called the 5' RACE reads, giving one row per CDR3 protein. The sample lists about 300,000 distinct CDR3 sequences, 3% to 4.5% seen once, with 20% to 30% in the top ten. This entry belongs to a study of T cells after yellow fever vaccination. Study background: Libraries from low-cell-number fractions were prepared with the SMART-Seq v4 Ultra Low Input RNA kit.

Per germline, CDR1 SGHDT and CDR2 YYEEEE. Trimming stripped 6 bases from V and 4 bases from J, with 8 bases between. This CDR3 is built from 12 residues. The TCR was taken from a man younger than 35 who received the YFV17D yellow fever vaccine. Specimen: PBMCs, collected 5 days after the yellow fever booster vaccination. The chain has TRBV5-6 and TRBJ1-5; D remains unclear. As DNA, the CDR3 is TGTGCCAGCAACAAGAAGAATCAGCCCCAGCATTTT. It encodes CASNKKNQPQHF.